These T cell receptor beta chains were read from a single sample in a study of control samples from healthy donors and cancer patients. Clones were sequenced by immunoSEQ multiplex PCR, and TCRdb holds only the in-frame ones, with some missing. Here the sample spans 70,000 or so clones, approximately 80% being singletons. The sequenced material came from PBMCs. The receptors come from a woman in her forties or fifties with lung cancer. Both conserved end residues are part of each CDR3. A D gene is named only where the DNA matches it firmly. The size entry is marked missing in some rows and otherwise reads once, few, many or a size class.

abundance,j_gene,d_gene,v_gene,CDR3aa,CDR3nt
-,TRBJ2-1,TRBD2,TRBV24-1,CATSDPSGVGGYNEQFF,TGTGCCACCAGTGATCCCTCGGGGGTCGGGGGGTACAATGAGCAGTTCTTC
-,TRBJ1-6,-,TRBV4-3,CASSQGSNSPLHF,TGCGCCAGCAGCCAAGGTTCTAATTCACCCCTCCACTTT
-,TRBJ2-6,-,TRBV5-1,CASSGSSGANVLTF,TGCGCCAGCAGCGGGAGCTCTGGGGCCAACGTCCTGACTTTC
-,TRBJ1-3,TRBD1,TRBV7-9,CASSSRGDRVSGNTIYF,TGTGCCAGCAGCTCCCGGGGGGACAGGGTCTCTGGAAACACCATATATTTT
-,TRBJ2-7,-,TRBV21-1,CASSKAQSSYEQYF,TGTGCCAGCAGCAAAGCGCAGAGTTCCTACGAGCAGTACTTC
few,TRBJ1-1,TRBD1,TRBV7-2,CASSLLGTGNTEAFF,TGTGCCAGCAGCTTATTGGGGACAGGGAACACTGAAGCTTTCTTT
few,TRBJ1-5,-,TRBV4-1,CASSQDKGEANQPQHF,TGCGCCAGCAGCCAAGATAAGGGAGAGGCCAATCAGCCCCAGCATTTT
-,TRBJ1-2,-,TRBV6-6,CASRTPKGYTF,TGTGCCAGCAGGACGCCCAAGGGCTACACCTTC
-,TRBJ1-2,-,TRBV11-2,CASSLDRKGSYGYTF,TGTGCCAGCAGCTTAGATAGGAAAGGGAGCTATGGCTACACCTTC
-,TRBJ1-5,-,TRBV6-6,CASQGGYYQPQHF,TGTGCCAGCCAAGGCGGCTACTATCAGCCCCAGCATTTT
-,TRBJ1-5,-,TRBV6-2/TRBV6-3,CASSYRPQRYSNQPQHF,TGTGCCAGCAGTTATCGCCCACAGAGATATAGCAATCAGCCCCAGCATTTT
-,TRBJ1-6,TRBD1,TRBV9,CASSVDGRGDNSPLHF,TGTGCCAGCAGCGTAGATGGCAGGGGGGATAATTCACCCCTCCACTTT
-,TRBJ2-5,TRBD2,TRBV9,CASSVAGGGAEETQYF,TGTGCCAGCAGCGTAGCTGGCGGGGGGGCAGAGGAGACCCAGTACTTC
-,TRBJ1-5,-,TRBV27,CASSFRDNQPQHF,TGTGCCAGCAGTTTCAGGGACAATCAGCCCCAGCATTTT
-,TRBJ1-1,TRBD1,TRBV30,CAWIPPDRGRTEAFF,TGTGCCTGGATTCCTCCGGACAGGGGGCGTACTGAAGCTTTCTTT
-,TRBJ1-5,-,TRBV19,CASSIGGRNQPQHF,TGTGCCAGTAGTATAGGGGGACGCAATCAGCCCCAGCATTTT
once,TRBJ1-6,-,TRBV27,CASSSGPRSNSPLHF,TGTGCCAGCAGTTCCGGGCCCCGGAGCAATTCACCCCTCCACTTT
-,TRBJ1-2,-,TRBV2,CASAGGIDYGYTF,TGTGCCAGCGCCGGGGGGATAGACTATGGCTACACCTTC
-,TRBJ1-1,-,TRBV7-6,CASSFFDGGANTEAFF,TGTGCCAGCAGCTTCTTCGACGGGGGGGCCAACACTGAAGCTTTCTTT
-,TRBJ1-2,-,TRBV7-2,CASRTATSYGYTF,TGTGCCAGCAGAACGGCCACAAGCTATGGCTACACCTTC
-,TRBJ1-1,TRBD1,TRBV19,CASWGQPRPEAFF,TGTGCCAGCTGGGGACAGCCACGACCTGAAGCTTTCTTT
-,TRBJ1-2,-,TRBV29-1,CSVGDPGYTF,TGCAGCGTTGGGGACCCCGGCTACACCTTC
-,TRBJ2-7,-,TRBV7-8,CASSPAVGSYYEQYF,TGTGCCAGCAGCCCCGCGGTTGGCAGTTACTACGAGCAGTACTTC
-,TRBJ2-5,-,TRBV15,CATSRDQLGGTETQYF,TGTGCCACCAGCAGAGATCAGCTAGGGGGAACAGAGACCCAGTACTTC
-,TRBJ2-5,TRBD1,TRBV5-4,CASSLTGTGETQYF,TGTGCCAGCAGCTTGACAGGGACAGGGGAGACCCAGTACTTC
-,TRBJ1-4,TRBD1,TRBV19,CASSTAPGQGNEKLFF,TGTGCCAGTAGTACCGCGCCGGGACAGGGCAATGAAAAACTGTTTTTT
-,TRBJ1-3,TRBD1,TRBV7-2,CASSQGTGPGNTIYF,TGTGCCAGCAGCCAAGGGACAGGGCCTGGAAACACCATATATTTT
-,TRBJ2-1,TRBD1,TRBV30,CAWSQSGQGVNEQFF,TGTGCCTGGAGTCAATCGGGACAGGGGGTAAATGAGCAGTTCTTC